The clone carrying this T cell receptor beta chain has ten or more counts. The antigen remains unidentified. This entry comes from a study of Graves' ophthalmopathy and Graves' hyperthyroidism. The study recruited hyperthyroidism patients aged 18 to 65 who were newly diagnosed, under 2 months' duration. The authors amplified TCR beta CDR3 regions from RNA transcripts. HTBI primers primed a first-round RT-PCR, and a second-round multiplex PCR followed. Using its own MiXCR run on the multiplex PCR reads, TCRdb lists one record per CDR3 protein. The sample gives 900,000 to 1,200,000 distinct CDR3 sequences, less than 45% of which show up once; around 10% is in the top ten. The study, taken as a whole, reports: The majority of expanded thyroid clonotypes above 0.001 frequency also occurred in blood.

The CDR3 has 13 residues. Unmatched junction bases numbered 8, after V lost 7 bases and J lost 7 bases. Germline values: CDR1 MNHEY, CDR2 SVGAGI. The receptor was derived from an adult man with Graves' hyperthyroidism. This chain connects TRBV6-5 to TRBJ1-1; 8 nucleotides align to TRBD1. Sample: peripheral blood or thyroid tissue (not recorded which). This CDR3 reads CASILRGQGEAFF. CDR3 in DNA: TGTGCCAGCATTCTTAGAGGACAGGGTGAAGCTTTCTTT.